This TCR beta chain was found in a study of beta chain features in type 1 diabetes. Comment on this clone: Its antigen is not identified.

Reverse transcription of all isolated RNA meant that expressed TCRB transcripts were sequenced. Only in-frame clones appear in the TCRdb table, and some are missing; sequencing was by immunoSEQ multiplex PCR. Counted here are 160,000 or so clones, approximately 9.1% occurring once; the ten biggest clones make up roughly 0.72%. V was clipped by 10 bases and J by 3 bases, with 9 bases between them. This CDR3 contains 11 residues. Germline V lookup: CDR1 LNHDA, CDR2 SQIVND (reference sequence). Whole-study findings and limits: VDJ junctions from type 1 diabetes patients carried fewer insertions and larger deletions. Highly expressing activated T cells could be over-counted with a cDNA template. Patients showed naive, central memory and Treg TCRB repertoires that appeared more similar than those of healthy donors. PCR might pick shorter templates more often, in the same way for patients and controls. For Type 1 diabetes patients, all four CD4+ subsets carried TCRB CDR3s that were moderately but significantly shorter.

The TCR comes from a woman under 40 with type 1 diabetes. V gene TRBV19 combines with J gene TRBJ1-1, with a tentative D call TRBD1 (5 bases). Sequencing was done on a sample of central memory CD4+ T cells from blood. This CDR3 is CATRDYTEAFF. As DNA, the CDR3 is TGTGCCACCCGGGACTACACTGAAGCTTTCTTT.